This TCR beta chain derives from a study of shared clonotypes between healthy human individuals (dated by TCRdb to 2019 to 2021). For the study in its entirety: The cohort included three men and a couple of women between 18 and 49 years of age. To increase sequencing depth and limit assay-specific biases, TCR repertoire library preparation and sequencing were carried out by different laboratories using diverse techniques. Blood TCR repertoires of a handful of healthy adults were deeply sequenced to estimate repertoire size and the extent of clonotype sharing between individuals. For each donor, three plates each were used for CD4 naive and CD4 memory, two plates were used for CD8 naive, and one plate was used for CD8 memory. Leukapheresis yielded between about 0.94 and 8.9 billion PBMCs per donor. Summary of the overall study and its limitations: Incomplete sequencing was indicated by rarefaction of sorted-subset datasets, despite the large sequencing depth. About 5% of naive CD4, more than 3% of naive CD8, approximately 2.2% of memory CD4, and more than 0.35% of memory CD8 clonotypes were shared across several donors. Sampling was limited to blood, and TCR repertoires in tissue likely differ from TCR repertoires in blood. The genetic and exposure-history diversity represented was limited by the small number of donors. Compared with non-shared clonotypes, the clonotypes found in all four sorted-subset donors had higher generation probabilities. Based on pairwise subsampling, the degree of clonotype sharing among donors was expected to be affected by sequencing depth. Estimated clonotype richness was generally larger for naive than for memory subsets.

CD8 naive samples were obtained by positive selection for CCR7 among CD45RO-negative cells, yielding a CD45RA+CCR7+ population from which TemRA cells were excluded. Healthy HIV-negative adults with no recently reported acute infections or vaccinations were included as donors. Every donor was a Caucasian adult living in Nashville, Tennessee, USA. Blood was obtained by leukapheresis, after which PBMCs were separated by Ficoll-Histopaque density gradient centrifugation and cryopreserved in liquid nitrogen vapor phase. Analytical flow cytometry was used to check the purity and quantity of each magnetically sorted T cell population. Genomic DNA was isolated from every sorted fraction and measured by UV absorbance on a Nanodrop 2000c. On this clone: Its antigen is currently not known. One base away there is no much larger clone; base qualities are not given.

CDR1 and CDR2 (SGHAT, FQNNGV) derive from the germline V gene. V and J are truncated by 4 bases and 2 bases respectively, leaving an intervening sequence of 12 bases. The CDR3 contains 14 residues, cysteine and phenylalanine counted. Only the CDR3 portion is preserved as DNA: 42 bases, with reading frame beginning at the first base. Using the deep immunoSEQ assay, multiplex PCR amplified TCR CDR3 regions from genomic DNA. Extracted genomic DNA from each cell subset was spread evenly across all wells of several immunoSEQ 96-well plates, with each plate serving as a replicate. For sorted subsets, each replicate PCR was loaded with approximately 190 ng genomic DNA, equivalent to 25,000 to 35,000 T cell genomes. Purified libraries were quantified with a Qubit 3.0 fluorometer, sized on a Bioanalyzer 2100, and re-quantified with the KAPA Library Quantification kit. Every immunoSEQ 96-well plate was sequenced on a separate single-read 150-cycle Illumina NextSeq 550 flow cell. As for how the authors treated the data: Because the immunoSEQ output held only junctional sequences and lacked quality scores, the filtering could not match the filtering applied to full-length reads. To assign V/J genes and CDR3, sequences were annotated against IMGT germline references using PyIR, a Python wrapper for IgBLAST v1.9. Any read was removed if the V/J assignment was weak (E-value above 1e-6), the CDR3 was missing, or the read contained stop codons, out-of-frame junctions, or ambiguous translated residues. V3J clonotypes were defined by identical inferred V gene, J gene, and CDR3 amino acid sequence. The percentage overlap between two repertoires was calculated by dividing the number of shared unique clonotypes by the size of the smaller repertoire. RTK rarefaction, the Chao1 estimator, and Recon v2.1 estimates of unobserved clonotypes were used to assess repertoire richness. Generation probabilities were computed with OLGA for all TCRbeta clonotypes obtained by the gDNA method from several donors. TCRdb mirrors the immuneACCESS table, restricted to in-frame sequences. Some clones are absent from its copies; in checked studies, under half trace to an unresolved V gene, and the reason for the others is unknown. For V, J and clone size, that table is used; D and trimming come from the DNA. This sample is represented by a few million clones; roughly 93% of them were singletons. Less than 2% of the sample is held by the ten biggest clonotypes.

Material: naive CD8+ T cells from PBMCs. The label giving this sample's cell subset or site can be read as: CD45RA+CCR7+. This TCR was recovered from a man between 18 and 29 years old in good health. Some clones in this sample may be carry-over from other donors' samples. The receptor chain draws on TRBV11-2 and TRBJ2-7; the D gene is perhaps TRBD1 or TRBD2, each of them matching over 5 bases. The nucleotide sequence reads TGTGCCAGCAGCTCGGGACCGCCCCCCTACGAGCAGTACTTC. Its translation is CASSSGPPPYEQYF.